This T cell receptor (beta chain) came from a study of blood T cell repertoires in COVID-19. Across the study: Researchers got acute and convalescent COVID-19 samples from the United States, Italy and Spain.

V lost 6 bases to trimming and J lost 1 base, with 16 bases between them. This CDR3 comprises 15 residues. Germline assignment: CDR1 MGHDK and CDR2 SYGVNS. In Seattle, patients joined the study during active infection and were tracked longitudinally. As processed by the authors: Estimation of nucleated cell counts relied on the amplification of reference gene primers. Clones were read by immunoSEQ multiplex PCR, and TCRdb kept only the in-frame ones, dropping some. The V and J calls and clone size are taken from that table; D and trimming were inferred from the DNA. Among 200,000 to 250,000 clones listed, about nine tenths were seen once.

Material for sequencing was peripheral blood. This TCR was sampled from a young man with COVID-19, enrolled during active disease. The gene calls are TRBV25-1 and TRBJ2-7; tentative D call: TRBD2 (6 bases). CDR3 sequence reads: CASSRGRGFSYEQYF. CDR3 nucleotides: TGTGCCAGCAGCCGCGGGCGGGGATTTTCCTACGAGCAGTACTTC.